These 10 T cell receptor beta chains were sequenced from one sample in a study of T cells of healthy individuals. TCRdb re-analysed the 5' RACE reads in MiXCR, keeping a single row per CDR3 protein. This sample yields about 96,000 distinct CDR3 sequences, of which roughly 18% are seen a single time; approximately 6% belongs to the top ten. These receptors originate from a human donor in good health.

This clonotype was recorded a few times. The rearrangement links TRBV20-1 to TRBJ1-1; a possible D gene is TRBD1 (5 bases). The germline gives CDR1 DFQATT, CDR2 SNEGSKA (reference sequence). The CDR3 consists of 13 residues. Trimming left V 3 bases short and J 4 bases short, with 12 bases between. CDR3 in amino acids: CSARMWGGTEAFF. The CDR3, as DNA: TGCAGTGCTAGGATGTGGGGGGGCACTGAAGCTTTCTTT.

A few counts support this clonotype. This chain joins TRBV7-2 and TRBJ2-7, with D possibly TRBD1 on 7 matching bases. CDR3 length: 14 residues. Looked up from germline, CDR1 is SGHTA and CDR2 is FQGNSA. Trimming stripped 2 bases from V and 3 bases from J, with 11 bases between. This CDR3 is CASSLSQGGYEQYF. DNA for the CDR3: TGTGCCAGCAGCTTAAGTCAGGGGGGCTACGAGCAGTACTTC.

The genes are TRBV7-6 and TRBJ1-6; D remains ambiguous. This CDR3 comprises 13 residues. Trimming removed 5 bases from V and 9 bases from J, with 11 bases in between. The germline CDR1 and CDR2 sequences are SGHVS and FNYEAQ. CDR3 in DNA: TGTGCCAGCAGCGTATCCATGGGTTCACCCCTCCACTTT. Translating it yields CASSVSMGSPLHF.

This clonotype was observed many times. This sequence joins TRBV15 and TRBJ1-3, with unresolved D. The V gene lost 5 bases and the J gene lost 5 bases, with 7 bases spanning the gap. CDR3 length: 12 amino acids. CDR1 LNHNV and CDR2 YYDKDF come from the germline V gene (reference sequence). The chain's CDR3 is CATSGRRNTIYF. The DNA of the CDR3 is TGTGCCACCAGCGGAAGACGAAACACCATATATTTT.

This clonotype has a count of ten or more. V gene TRBV12-3 or TRBV12-4 combines with J gene TRBJ1-2; D unresolved. V dropped 3 bases and J dropped 7 bases, with 12 bases sitting between them. The CDR3 runs to 13 residues. DNA of the CDR3: TGTGCCAGCAGTTTGGTCGGCTTCCCTGGCTACACCTTC. Its protein is CASSLVGFPGYTF.

This clonotype turned up a few times. The chain carries TRBV6-2 or TRBV6-3 and TRBJ2-1, with D unclear. Germline assignment: CDR1 MNHEY and CDR2 SVGEGT. V lost 3 bases and J lost 4, with 10 bases in between. CDR3 length equals 14 residues. Written as DNA, the CDR3 is TGTGCCAGCAGTTATAGGGCCAGATACAATGAGCAGTTCTTC. This encodes CASSYRARYNEQFF.

The V call is TRBV6-1, the J call TRBJ1-5, with 7 bases identical to TRBD1. J lost 1 base, V lost 6 bases, and 3 bases had no gene match. CDR1 and CDR2 from the germline V gene are MNHNS and SASEGT. There are 14 residues in the CDR3. The CDR3 nucleotides are TGTGCCAGCAGCCGGGACAGAAGCAATCAGCCCCAGCATTTT. Translation gives CASSRDRSNQPQHF.

The V and J genes are TRBV5-1 and TRBJ2-7, with 10 positions matching TRBD1. V was clipped by 2 bases and J by 3 bases; unmatched bases: 8. CDR1 is SGHRS, CDR2 YFSETQ, per germline. The CDR3 spans 16 residues. The CDR3 loop reads CASSFTGTGDSYEQYF. The CDR3, as DNA: TGCGCCAGCAGCTTTACCGGGACAGGGGATAGCTACGAGCAGTACTTC.

With respect to this clonotype: A much larger clonotype is one base distant, so this may be a read error. This chain connects TRBV11-1 to TRBJ2-2; a possible D gene is TRBD1 (5 bases). The CDR3 has 14 residues. V lost 3 bases to trimming and J lost 10 bases, with 15 bases between them. Germline V gene sequence: CDR1 SGHAT, CDR2 FQDESV (reference sequence). This CDR3 is CASSFIGAGVELFF. For the CDR3, the DNA is TGTGCCAGCAGCTTTATAGGGGCTGGCGTGGAGCTGTTTTTT.

This clonotype was seen many times. The chain carries TRBV20-1 and TRBJ2-3; 8 bases agree with TRBD2. This CDR3 region has 15 residues. The germline gives CDR1 DFQATT, CDR2 SNEGSKA (reference sequence). With V trimmed by 6 bases and J by 5 bases, 13 bases remained unmatched. CDR3 in DNA: TGCAGTGCCGGCGGAAATAGCGGGGACGTAGATACGCAGTATTTT. This translates into CSAGGNSGDVDTQYF.